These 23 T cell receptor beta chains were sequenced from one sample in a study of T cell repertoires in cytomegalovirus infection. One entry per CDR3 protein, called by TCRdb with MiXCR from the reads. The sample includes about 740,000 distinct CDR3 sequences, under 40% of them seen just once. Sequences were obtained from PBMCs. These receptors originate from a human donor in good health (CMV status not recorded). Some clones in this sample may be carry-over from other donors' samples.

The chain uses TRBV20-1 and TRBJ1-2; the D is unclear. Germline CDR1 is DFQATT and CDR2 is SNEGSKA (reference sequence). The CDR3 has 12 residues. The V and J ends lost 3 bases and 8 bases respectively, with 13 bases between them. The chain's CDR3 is CSASVSSEGYTF. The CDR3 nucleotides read TGCAGTGCTAGCGTCAGTTCGGAGGGCTACACCTTC.

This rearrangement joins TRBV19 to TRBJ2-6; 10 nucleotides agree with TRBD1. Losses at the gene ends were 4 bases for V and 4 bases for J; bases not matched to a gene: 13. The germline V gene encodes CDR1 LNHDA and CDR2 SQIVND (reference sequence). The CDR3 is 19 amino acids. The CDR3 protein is CASSNRSGTGDLGANVLTF. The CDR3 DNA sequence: TGTGCCAGTAGTAATCGTTCGGGGACAGGGGATCTAGGGGCCAACGTCCTGACTTTC.

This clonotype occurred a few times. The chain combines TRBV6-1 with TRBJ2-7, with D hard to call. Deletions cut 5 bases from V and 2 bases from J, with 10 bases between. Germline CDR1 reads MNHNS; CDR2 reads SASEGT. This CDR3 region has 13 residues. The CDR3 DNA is TGTGCCAGCAGTCCTCTGGGCCCCTACGAGCAGTACTTC. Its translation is CASSPLGPYEQYF.

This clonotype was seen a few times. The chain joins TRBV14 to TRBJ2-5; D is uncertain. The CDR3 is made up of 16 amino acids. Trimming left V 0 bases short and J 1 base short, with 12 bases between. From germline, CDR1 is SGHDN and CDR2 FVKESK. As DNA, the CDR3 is TGTGCCAGCAGCCAAGATTACAGCTCACCCCAAGAGACCCAGTACTTC. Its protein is CASSQDYSSPQETQYF.

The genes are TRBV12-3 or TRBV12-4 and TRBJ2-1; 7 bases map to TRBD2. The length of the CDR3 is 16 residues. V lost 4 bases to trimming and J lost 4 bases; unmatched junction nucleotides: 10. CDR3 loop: CASSSLWGTTYNEQFF. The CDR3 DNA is TGTGCCAGCAGTTCCCTATGGGGGACTACGTACAATGAGCAGTTCTTC.

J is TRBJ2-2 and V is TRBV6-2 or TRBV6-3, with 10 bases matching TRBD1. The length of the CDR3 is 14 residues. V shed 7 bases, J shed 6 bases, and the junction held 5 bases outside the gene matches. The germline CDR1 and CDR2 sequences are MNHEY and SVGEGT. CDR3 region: CASKGTGDPGELFF. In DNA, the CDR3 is TGTGCCAGCAAGGGGACAGGGGATCCCGGGGAGCTGTTTTTT.

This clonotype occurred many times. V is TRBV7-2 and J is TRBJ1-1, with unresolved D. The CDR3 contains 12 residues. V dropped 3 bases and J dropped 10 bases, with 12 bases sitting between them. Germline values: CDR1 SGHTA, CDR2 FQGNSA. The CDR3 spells CASSLWGDAAFF. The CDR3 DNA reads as TGTGCCAGCAGCTTGTGGGGAGACGCAGCTTTCTTT.

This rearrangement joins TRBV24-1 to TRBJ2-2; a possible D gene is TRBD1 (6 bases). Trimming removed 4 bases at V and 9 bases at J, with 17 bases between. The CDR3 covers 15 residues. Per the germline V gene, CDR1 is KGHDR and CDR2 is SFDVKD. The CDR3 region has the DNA TGTGCCACCAGTGACTCCGATCCGGGACACCGGGAGCTGTTTTTT. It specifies CATSDSDPGHRELFF.

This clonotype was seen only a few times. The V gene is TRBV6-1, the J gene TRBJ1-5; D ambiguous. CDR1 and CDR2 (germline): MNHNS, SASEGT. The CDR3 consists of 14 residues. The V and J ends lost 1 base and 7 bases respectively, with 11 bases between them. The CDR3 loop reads CASSEVGPDQPQHF. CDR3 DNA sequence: TGTGCCAGCAGTGAAGTTGGGCCAGACCAGCCCCAGCATTTT.

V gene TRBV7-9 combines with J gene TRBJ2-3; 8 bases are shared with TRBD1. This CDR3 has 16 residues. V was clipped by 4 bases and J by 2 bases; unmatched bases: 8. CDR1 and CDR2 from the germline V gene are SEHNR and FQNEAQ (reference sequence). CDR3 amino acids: CASSSGTGPPTDTQYF. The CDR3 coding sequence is TGTGCCAGCAGCTCGGGGACAGGTCCCCCCACAGATACGCAGTATTTT.

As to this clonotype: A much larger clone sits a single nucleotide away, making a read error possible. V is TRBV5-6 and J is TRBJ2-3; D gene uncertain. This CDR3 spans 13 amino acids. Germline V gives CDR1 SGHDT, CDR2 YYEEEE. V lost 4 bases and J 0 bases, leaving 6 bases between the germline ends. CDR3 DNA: TGTGCCAGCAGCACGACTAGCACAGATACGCAGTATTTT. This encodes CASSTTSTDTQYF.

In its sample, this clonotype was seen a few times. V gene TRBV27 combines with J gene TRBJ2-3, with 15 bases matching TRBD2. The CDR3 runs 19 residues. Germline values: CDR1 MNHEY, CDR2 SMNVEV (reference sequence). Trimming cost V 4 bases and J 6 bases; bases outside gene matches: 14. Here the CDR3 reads CASSYLGLAGGLSPDTQYF. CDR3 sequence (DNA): TGTGCCAGCAGTTACTTGGGACTAGCGGGAGGCCTGTCACCCGATACGCAGTATTTT.

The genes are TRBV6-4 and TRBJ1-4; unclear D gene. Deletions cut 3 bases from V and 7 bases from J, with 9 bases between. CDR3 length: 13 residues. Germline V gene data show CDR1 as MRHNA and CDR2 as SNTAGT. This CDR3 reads CASSEEFGEKLFF. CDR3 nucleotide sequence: TGTGCCAGCAGTGAGGAATTCGGTGAAAAACTGTTTTTT.

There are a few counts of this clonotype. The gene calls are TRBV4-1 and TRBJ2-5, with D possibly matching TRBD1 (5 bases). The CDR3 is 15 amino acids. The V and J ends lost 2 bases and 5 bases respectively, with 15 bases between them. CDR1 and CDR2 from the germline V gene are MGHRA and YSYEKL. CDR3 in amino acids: CASSQLQQAVETQYF. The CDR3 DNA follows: TGCGCCAGCAGCCAACTTCAACAGGCCGTGGAGACCCAGTACTTC.

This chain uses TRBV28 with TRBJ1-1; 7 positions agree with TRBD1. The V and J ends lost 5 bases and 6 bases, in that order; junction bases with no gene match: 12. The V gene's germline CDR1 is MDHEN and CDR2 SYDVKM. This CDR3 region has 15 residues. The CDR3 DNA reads TGTGCCAGCAGTCGTAGACAGGGACTAGCGGCTGAAGCTTTCTTT. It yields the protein CASSRRQGLAAEAFF. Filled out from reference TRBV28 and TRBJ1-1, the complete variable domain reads DVKVTQSSRYLVKRTGEKVFLECVQDMDHENMFWYRQDPGLGLRLIYFSYDVKMKEKGDIPEGYSVSREKKERFSLILESASTNQTSMYLCASSRRQGLAAEAFFGQGTRLTVV.

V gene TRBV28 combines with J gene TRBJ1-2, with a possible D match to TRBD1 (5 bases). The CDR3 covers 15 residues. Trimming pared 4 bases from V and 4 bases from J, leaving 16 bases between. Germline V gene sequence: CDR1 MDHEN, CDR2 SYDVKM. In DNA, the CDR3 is TGTGCCAGCAGTTCCAACTGGGGGATCGTCTATGGCTACACCTTC. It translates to CASSSNWGIVYGYTF.

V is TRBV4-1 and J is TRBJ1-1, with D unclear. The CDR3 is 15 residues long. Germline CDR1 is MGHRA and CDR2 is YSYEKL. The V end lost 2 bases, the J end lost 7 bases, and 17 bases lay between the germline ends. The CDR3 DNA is TGCGCCAGCAGCCAACAACAGAATAGACCGTTTGAAGCTTTCTTT. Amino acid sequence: CASSQQQNRPFEAFF.

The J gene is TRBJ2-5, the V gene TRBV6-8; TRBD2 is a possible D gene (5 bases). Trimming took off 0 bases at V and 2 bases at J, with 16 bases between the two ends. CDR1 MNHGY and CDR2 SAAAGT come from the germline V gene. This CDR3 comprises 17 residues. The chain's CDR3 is CASSYSELGSGQETQYF. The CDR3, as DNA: TGTGCCAGCAGTTACTCGGAACTCGGGTCGGGGCAAGAGACCCAGTACTTC.

The CDR3 sequence: CSASREKETQYF. In nucleotides, the CDR3 is TGCAGTGCTAGTAGAGAGAAAGAGACCCAGTACTTC. The V call is TRBV20-1, the J call TRBJ2-5; D is unclear. With 3 bases removed from V and 3 bases from J, the gap between germline ends came to 8 bases. Germline assignment: CDR1 DFQATT and CDR2 SNEGSKA (reference sequence). The CDR3 runs 12 residues.

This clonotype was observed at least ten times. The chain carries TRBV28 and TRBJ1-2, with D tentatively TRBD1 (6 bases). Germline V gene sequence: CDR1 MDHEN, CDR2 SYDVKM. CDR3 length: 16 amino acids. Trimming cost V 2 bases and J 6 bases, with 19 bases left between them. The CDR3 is CASSLAEQGYQNGYTF. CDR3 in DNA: TGTGCCAGCAGTTTAGCGGAACAGGGATATCAAAATGGCTACACCTTC.

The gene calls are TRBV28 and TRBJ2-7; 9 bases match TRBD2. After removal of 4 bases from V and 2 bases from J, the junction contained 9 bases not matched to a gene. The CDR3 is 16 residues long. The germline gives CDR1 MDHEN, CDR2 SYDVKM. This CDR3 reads CASSSYELAGAYEQYF. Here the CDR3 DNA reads TGTGCCAGCAGTTCTTATGAACTAGCGGGTGCCTACGAGCAGTACTTC.

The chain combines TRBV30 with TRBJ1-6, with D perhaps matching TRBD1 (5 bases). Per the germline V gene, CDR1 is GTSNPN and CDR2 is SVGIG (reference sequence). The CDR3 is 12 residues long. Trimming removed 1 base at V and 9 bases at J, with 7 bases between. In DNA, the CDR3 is TGTGCCTGGAGTGAAGGGGTTTCACCCCTCCACTTT. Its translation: CAWSEGVSPLHF. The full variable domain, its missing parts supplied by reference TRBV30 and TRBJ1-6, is SQTIHQWPATLVQPVGSPLSLECTVEGTSNPNLYWYRQAAGRGLQLLFYSVGIGQISSEVPQNLSASRPQDRQFILSSKKLLLSDSGFYLCAWSEGVSPLHFGNGTRLTVT.

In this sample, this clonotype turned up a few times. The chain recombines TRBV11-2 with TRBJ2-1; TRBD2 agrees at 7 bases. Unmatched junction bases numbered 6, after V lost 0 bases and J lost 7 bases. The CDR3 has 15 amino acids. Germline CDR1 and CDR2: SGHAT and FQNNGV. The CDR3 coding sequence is TGTGCCAGCAGCTTAGAGCGCGGGAGTGTAAATGAGCAGTTCTTC. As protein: CASSLERGSVNEQFF.